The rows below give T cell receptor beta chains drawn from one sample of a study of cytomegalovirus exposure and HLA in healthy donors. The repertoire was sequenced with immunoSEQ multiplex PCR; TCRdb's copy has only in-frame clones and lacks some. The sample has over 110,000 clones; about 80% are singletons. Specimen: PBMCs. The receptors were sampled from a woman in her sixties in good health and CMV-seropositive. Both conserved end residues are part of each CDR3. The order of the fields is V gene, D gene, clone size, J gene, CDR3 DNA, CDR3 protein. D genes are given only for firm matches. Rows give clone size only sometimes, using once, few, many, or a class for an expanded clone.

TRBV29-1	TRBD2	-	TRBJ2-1	TGCAGCGAGGCCGGGGGGAGCTCCTACAATGAGCAGTTCTTC	CSEAGGSSYNEQFF
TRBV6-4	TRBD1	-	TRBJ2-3	TGTGCCAGCAGTGACCACGACAGGGGGCCGGATACGCAGTATTTT	CASSDHDRGPDTQYF
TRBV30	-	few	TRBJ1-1	TGTGCCTGGAGTTCGGGAACCTCTTTCATGAACACTGAAGCTTTCTTT	CAWSSGTSFMNTEAFF
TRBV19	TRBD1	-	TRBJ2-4	TGTGCCAGTAGTCCGGACAGGGATAGGGCCTATTCAAACATTCAGTACTTC	CASSPDRDRAYSNIQYF
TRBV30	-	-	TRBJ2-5	TGTGCCTGGAGCTACGGGTTGGAGACCCAGTACTTC	CAWSYGLETQYF
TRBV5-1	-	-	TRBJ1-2	TGCGCCAGCAGCACAGACAGGAACCCCTATGGCTACACCTTC	CASSTDRNPYGYTF
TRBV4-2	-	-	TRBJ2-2	TGTGCCAGCAGCCAAGAGGTGCCAGGGTATACCACCGGGGAGCTGTTTTTT	CASSQEVPGYTTGELFF
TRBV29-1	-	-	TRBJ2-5	TGCAGCGCACGATCTATTGAGAAGACCCAGTACTTC	CSARSIEKTQYF
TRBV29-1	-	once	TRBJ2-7	TGCAGCGCCCATAGCGGTTACCCAAGGGACGAGCAGTACTTC	CSAHSGYPRDEQYF
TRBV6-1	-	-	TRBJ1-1	TGTGCCAGCAGTGTAACAGAGAACACTGAAGCTTTCTTT	CASSVTENTEAFF
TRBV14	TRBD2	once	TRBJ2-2	TGTGCCAGCAGACCGGGACTAGCGGGAGGGCCCGGAAACGGGGAGCTGTTTTTT	CASRPGLAGGPGNGELFF
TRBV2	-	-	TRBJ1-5	TGTGCCAGCGAGAGGGACTCGGGGCAGCCCCAGCATTTT	CASERDSGQPQHF
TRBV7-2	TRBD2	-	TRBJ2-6	TGTGCCAGCAGCTTTTTGACTAGCGGGAGTTTCGGGGCCAACGTCCTGACTTTC	CASSFLTSGSFGANVLTF
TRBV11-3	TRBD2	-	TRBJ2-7	TGTGCCAGCAGCTCGCGGGGGGACACCTGGGAGCAGTACTTC	CASSSRGDTWEQYF
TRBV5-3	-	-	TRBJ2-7	TGTGCCAGAAGCTGGACCTTGCAGGGTTCAGGCTACGAGCAGTACTTC	CARSWTLQGSGYEQYF
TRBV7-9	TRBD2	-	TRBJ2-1	TGTTCCAGCAGCTTAGCCTTGGGGACTAGCGGGATAAATGAGCAGTTCTTC	CSSSLALGTSGINEQFF
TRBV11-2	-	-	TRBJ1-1	TGTGCCAGCAGCTCACAGGGGAACACTGAAGCTTTCTTT	CASSSQGNTEAFF
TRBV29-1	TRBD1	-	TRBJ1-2	TGCAGCGTTGCGGACAGGGGCTATGGCTACACCTTC	CSVADRGYGYTF
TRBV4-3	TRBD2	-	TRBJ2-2	TGCGCCAGCAGCCCCGGGTGGCGGGAGATTGACGGGGAGCTGTTTTTT	CASSPGWREIDGELFF
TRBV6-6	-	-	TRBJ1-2	TGTGCCACCCTAGCAGGCGTTAACTATGGCTACACCTTC	CATLAGVNYGYTF
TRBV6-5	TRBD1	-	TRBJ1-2	TGTGCCAGCAGGGACACAGGGGGCGGTGGCTACACCTTC	CASRDTGGGGYTF
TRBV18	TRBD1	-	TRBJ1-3	TGTGCCAGCTCACCAGCGCCGGGACAGGGGCAAGGAAACACCATATATTTT	CASSPAPGQGQGNTIYF
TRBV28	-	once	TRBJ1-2	TGTGCCAGCAGCCCGGGGTCACCTGCTAACTATGGCTACACCTTC	CASSPGSPANYGYTF
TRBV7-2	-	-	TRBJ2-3	TGTGCCAGCAGCTTAATCCCGCGGGGCACAGATACGCAGTATTTT	CASSLIPRGTDTQYF
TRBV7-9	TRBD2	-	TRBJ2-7	TGTGCCAGCAGCGGGACTAGCGGGATCCACGAGCAGTACTTC	CASSGTSGIHEQYF
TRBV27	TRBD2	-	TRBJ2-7	TGTGCCAGCAGTTTCGCCGGACTAGATTCCTACGAGCAGTACTTC	CASSFAGLDSYEQYF
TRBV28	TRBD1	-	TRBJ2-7	TGTGCCAGCAGTGAGGGGGCGGTCTACGAGCAGTACTTC	CASSEGAVYEQYF
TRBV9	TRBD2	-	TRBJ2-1	TGTGCCAGCAGCGTGACAACTAGCGGGAGTTCCAATGAGCAGTTCTTC	CASSVTTSGSSNEQFF
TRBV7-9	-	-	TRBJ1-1	TGTGCCAGCAGCTCAGAAAGGGACATCTACATAAACACTGAAGCTTTCTTT	CASSSERDIYINTEAFF
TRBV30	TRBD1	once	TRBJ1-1	TGTGCCTGGAGTGTACTAGGACAGGGGGCAACTGAAGCTTTCTTT	CAWSVLGQGATEAFF
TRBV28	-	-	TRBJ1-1	TGTGCCAGCAGTTTCGGACTAGCGGGGACTGAAGCTTTCTTT	CASSFGLAGTEAFF
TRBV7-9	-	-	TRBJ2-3	TGTGCCAGCAGCTCATCCTGGGGGACAAGCACAGATACGCAGTATTTT	CASSSSWGTSTDTQYF
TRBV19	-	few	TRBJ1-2	TGTGCCAGTAGTATATATTCGGCCCGGGACTATAACTATGGCTACACCTTC	CASSIYSARDYNYGYTF
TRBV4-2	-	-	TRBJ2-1	TGTGCCAGCAGCAAAGGAGGAGCTTCGGTCTCCTACAATGAGCAGTTCTTC	CASSKGGASVSYNEQFF